The following is a TCR beta chain sequence with its context. Its antigen is not identified. V was pared by 3 bases and J by 10 bases, with 7 bases of the junction left unmatched. Germline lookup yields CDR1 LGHNA and CDR2 YSLEER. This CDR3 region has 15 residues. The data stem from a study of radiotherapy plus CTLA-4 blockade in lung cancer. Study-wide points: There was expansion of tumor-derived TCR clones in blood after radiotherapy plus ipilimumab.

Some clones are missing from TCRdb's copy, which holds only in-frame ones; the method was immunoSEQ multiplex PCR. The sample has about 110,000 clones; about 85% are singletons. Sequences were derived from peripheral blood, sampled from a patient treated with radiotherapy plus ipilimumab. This receptor was identified in a human donor with non-small cell lung cancer that progressed on radiotherapy plus ipilimumab. Some clones in this sample may be carry-over from other donors' samples. This chain links TRBV4-3 with TRBJ1-6; 9 bases fit TRBD1. The CDR3, as DNA: TGCGCCAGCAGCCAGTCGAACAGGGGGCTATCACCCCTCCACTTT. It encodes CASSQSNRGLSPLHF.